The rows below give T cell receptor beta chains drawn from one sample of a study of identical twins. One entry per CDR3 protein, called by TCRdb with MiXCR from the 5' RACE reads. The sample shows 450,000 or so distinct CDR3 sequences, 14% of them seen only once. This sample was also put to use in a study of yellow fever vaccine responses in identical twins.

Material: CD4+ T cells sorted from blood. The receptors shown here come from a woman younger than 35 in good health. Each CDR3 is given with its conserved first and last residue. A D gene is named only where the DNA matches it firmly. The size field is filled for only some rows; it gives once, few, many or a size class.

>few|TRBD2|TRBV7-9|TRBJ2-4
CASSSVRDYQYF
TGTGCCAGCAGCTCTGTGAGGGACTATCAGTACTTC
>NA|TRBD2|TRBV9|TRBJ2-3
CASSVVAGAADTQYF
TGTGCCAGCAGCGTAGTAGCGGGAGCAGCAGATACGCAGTATTTT
>NA|TRBD1|TRBV12-3/TRBV12-4|TRBJ2-7
CASTIDRAYEQYF
TGTGCCAGCACAATCGACAGGGCCTACGAGCAGTACTTC
>many|TRBD2|TRBV20-1|TRBJ2-3
CSAHPGGGTDTQYF
TGCAGTGCTCACCCCGGGGGGGGCACAGATACGCAGTATTTT
>NA|TRBD1|TRBV7-6|TRBJ2-1
CASSLTDRGTYNEQFF
TGTGCCAGCAGCTTAACCGACAGGGGAACCTACAATGAGCAGTTCTTC
>few|TRBD1|TRBV11-2|TRBJ2-3
CASIKQGGLGTDTQYF
TGTGCCAGCATCAAACAGGGGGGACTGGGCACAGATACGCAGTATTTT
>few|TRBD1|TRBV12-3/TRBV12-4|TRBJ1-5
CASRGTATNQPQHF
TGTGCCAGCAGGGGGACAGCCACAAATCAGCCCCAGCATTTT
>NA|NA|TRBV7-9|TRBJ2-3
CASSPRLGTDTQYF
TGTGCCAGCAGCCCACGGCTGGGCACAGATACGCAGTATTTT
>many|NA|TRBV2|TRBJ2-3
CASRLADTQYF
TGTGCCAGCAGGTTGGCTGATACGCAGTATTTT
>NA|TRBD2|TRBV20-1|TRBJ2-1
CSARRPSGGLQQFF
TGCAGTGCTAGAAGGCCTAGCGGGGGCCTCCAGCAGTTCTTC
>NA|NA|TRBV12-3/TRBV12-4|TRBJ2-2
CASSLDRAAELFF
TGTGCCAGCAGTTTAGACAGGGCCGCGGAGCTGTTTTTT
>NA|TRBD1|TRBV12-3/TRBV12-4|TRBJ1-1
CASSFPTGGRGTEAFF
TGTGCCAGCAGTTTCCCGACAGGGGGCCGGGGCACTGAAGCTTTCTTT
>NA|TRBD2|TRBV20-1|TRBJ2-2
CSARRSPSGRTGELFF
TGCAGTGCTAGGCGTTCCCCTAGCGGGAGGACCGGGGAGCTGTTTTTT
>NA|NA|TRBV7-3|TRBJ2-1
CASSLMGSWAQNEQFF
TGTGCCAGCAGCTTAATGGGTAGCTGGGCTCAGAATGAGCAGTTCTTC
>NA|TRBD2|TRBV15|TRBJ2-3
CASGPSGKLTDTQYF
TGTGCCAGCGGGCCTAGCGGGAAACTCACAGATACGCAGTATTTT
>few|NA|TRBV7-2|TRBJ1-2
CASSSPDRKYGYTF
TGTGCCAGCAGCTCACCCGACAGGAAGTATGGCTACACCTTC
>few|NA|TRBV7-9|TRBJ2-3
CASSPSTESSTDTQYF
TGTGCCAGCAGTCCTTCGACAGAATCAAGCACAGATACGCAGTATTTT
>NA|TRBD2|TRBV20-1|TRBJ2-3
CSAHLAGVSMSTDTQYF
TGCAGTGCTCACCTAGCGGGAGTGTCTATGAGCACAGATACGCAGTATTTT
>few|TRBD1|TRBV18|TRBJ1-4
CASSPWSSGTGGEKLFF
TGTGCCAGCTCACCATGGTCTTCCGGGACAGGGGGCGAAAAACTGTTTTTT
>many|TRBD1|TRBV5-1|TRBJ1-1
CASGDRANTEAFF
TGCGCCAGCGGGGACAGGGCGAACACTGAAGCTTTCTTT
>few|TRBD1|TRBV6-2/TRBV6-3|TRBJ2-6
CASSYPTGGSGANVLTF
TGTGCCAGCAGTTACCCGACAGGGGGCTCTGGGGCCAACGTCCTGACTTTC
>NA|NA|TRBV18|TRBJ2-3
CASSDQRDTQYF
TGTGCCAGCTCGGACCAAAGGGATACGCAGTATTTT
>many|TRBD1|TRBV5-1|TRBJ2-7
CASSTTVGDSSYEQYF
TGCGCCAGCAGCACAACCGTTGGGGACAGCTCCTACGAGCAGTACTTC
>NA|TRBD2|TRBV11-1|TRBJ2-1
CASSTPGGTSGRYSSYNEQFF
TGTGCCAGCAGCACACCCGGCGGGACTAGCGGGAGGTATAGCTCCTACAATGAGCAGTTCTTC
>many|TRBD2|TRBV12-3/TRBV12-4|TRBJ2-1
CASSPLAGGRNEQFF
TGTGCCAGCAGCCCACTAGCGGGGGGGCGTAATGAGCAGTTCTTC
>few|TRBD2|TRBV20-1|TRBJ2-7
CRMAGRGSELYEQYF
TGCCGTATGGCTGGTCGCGGGAGTGAACTCTACGAGCAGTACTTC
>NA|NA|TRBV28|TRBJ1-2
CASSLVGSMGYTF
TGTGCCAGCAGTTTAGTGGGTTCGATGGGCTACACCTTC
>few|TRBD2|TRBV20-1|TRBJ2-1
CSAGTSAVRSEQFF
TGCAGTGCTGGGACTAGCGCTGTTAGGAGTGAGCAGTTCTTC
>NA|NA|TRBV27|TRBJ1-1
CASSADRFIPTEAFF
TGTGCCAGCAGCGCCGACAGGTTCATACCCACTGAAGCTTTCTTT
>NA|TRBD2|TRBV30|TRBJ2-5
CAWSEPGLGGKTQYF
TGTGCCTGGAGCGAGCCGGGCCTCGGGGGGAAGACCCAGTACTTC
>NA|NA|TRBV5-1|TRBJ2-7
CASSLWAGYEQYF
TGCGCCAGCAGCTTATGGGCGGGGTACGAGCAGTACTTC
>NA|NA|TRBV12-3/TRBV12-4|TRBJ2-1
CASSAFGGREVSYNEQFF
TGTGCCAGCAGTGCCTTTGGGGGGCGGGAAGTCTCCTACAATGAGCAGTTCTTC
>NA|NA|TRBV5-1|TRBJ2-3
CASSPDGPGADTQYF
TGCGCCAGCAGCCCGGATGGTCCGGGGGCGGACACGCAGTATTTT
>NA|NA|TRBV28|TRBJ2-2
CASSLFASGSHTGELFF
TGTGCCAGCAGTTTATTCGCGTCCGGGTCCCACACCGGGGAGCTGTTTTTT
>many|NA|TRBV15|TRBJ2-7
CATSRADTNSYEQYF
TGTGCCACCAGCAGGGCGGACACCAACTCCTACGAGCAGTACTTC
>NA|NA|TRBV28|TRBJ2-3
CASSLLAPSTDTQYF
TGTGCCAGCAGTTTATTGGCGCCGAGCACAGATACGCAGTATTTT
>many|NA|TRBV10-3|TRBJ2-2
CAISEFRDTGELFF
TGTGCCATCAGTGAGTTCAGAGACACCGGGGAGCTGTTTTTT
>few|NA|TRBV20-1|TRBJ2-3
CSARAPNLQDTQYF
TGCAGTGCTAGAGCCCCGAACCTCCAAGATACGCAGTATTTT
>NA|NA|TRBV12-3/TRBV12-4|TRBJ2-3
CASSSRVGSTDTQYF
TGTGCCAGCAGTTCCCGGGTAGGGAGCACAGATACGCAGTATTTT
>NA|NA|TRBV12-3/TRBV12-4|TRBJ1-6
CATAVGGDNSPLHF
TGTGCCACCGCCGTTGGCGGAGATAATTCACCCCTCCACTTT
>few|NA|TRBV12-3/TRBV12-4|TRBJ2-1
CASAGRDKTLSYNEQFF
TGTGCCAGCGCCGGGCGGGACAAAACCCTCTCCTACAATGAGCAGTTCTTC
>few|TRBD1|TRBV4-3|TRBJ2-6
CASSQETGRISGANVLTF
TGCGCCAGCAGCCAAGAGACAGGGCGAATCTCTGGGGCCAACGTCCTGACTTTC
>NA|NA|TRBV20-1|TRBJ2-1
CSAQGGPEQFF
TGCAGTGCGCAGGGGGGCCCTGAGCAGTTCTTC
>once|NA|TRBV28|TRBJ2-3
CASSFQSSSATDTQYF
TGTGCCAGCAGTTTTCAGTCTAGCTCCGCTACAGATACGCAGTATTTT
>NA|TRBD2|TRBV6-1|TRBJ2-7
CASSAPGLDSYEQYF
TGTGCCAGCAGTGCCCCGGGACTAGACTCCTACGAGCAGTACTTC
>NA|NA|TRBV10-3|TRBJ2-1
CAIRKLGRGSHNEQFF
TGTGCCATCAGGAAACTAGGAAGGGGTTCACACAATGAGCAGTTCTTC
>NA|NA|TRBV14|TRBJ2-1
CASSQDSRDNEQFF
TGTGCCAGCAGCCAAGATTCAAGAGACAATGAGCAGTTCTTC
>NA|NA|TRBV6-2/TRBV6-3|TRBJ2-3
CASSYLAGLRTDTQYF
TGTGCCAGCAGTTACCTGGCGGGCCTACGCACAGATACGCAGTATTTT
>once|TRBD2|TRBV6-1|TRBJ2-2
CASRFLLAGYTNTGELFF
TGTGCCAGCAGGTTCCTACTAGCGGGTTACACGAACACCGGGGAGCTGTTTTTT
>NA|NA|TRBV21-1|TRBJ2-7
CASSYPGTSGSRYEQYF
TGTGCCAGCAGCTATCCGGGGACTAGCGGGAGTAGATACGAGCAGTACTTC
>many|NA|TRBV12-3/TRBV12-4|TRBJ2-1
CASSSRSEQFF
TGTGCCAGCAGTTCCCGGTCTGAGCAGTTCTTC
>few|NA|TRBV10-3|TRBJ2-2
CAISTLGHGNTGELFF
TGTGCCATCAGCACCCTGGGACACGGAAACACCGGGGAGCTGTTTTTT
>many|TRBD2|TRBV12-3/TRBV12-4|TRBJ2-1
CASSPLGLAGVNNEQFF
TGTGCCAGCAGTCCTCTTGGACTAGCGGGAGTTAACAATGAGCAGTTCTTC